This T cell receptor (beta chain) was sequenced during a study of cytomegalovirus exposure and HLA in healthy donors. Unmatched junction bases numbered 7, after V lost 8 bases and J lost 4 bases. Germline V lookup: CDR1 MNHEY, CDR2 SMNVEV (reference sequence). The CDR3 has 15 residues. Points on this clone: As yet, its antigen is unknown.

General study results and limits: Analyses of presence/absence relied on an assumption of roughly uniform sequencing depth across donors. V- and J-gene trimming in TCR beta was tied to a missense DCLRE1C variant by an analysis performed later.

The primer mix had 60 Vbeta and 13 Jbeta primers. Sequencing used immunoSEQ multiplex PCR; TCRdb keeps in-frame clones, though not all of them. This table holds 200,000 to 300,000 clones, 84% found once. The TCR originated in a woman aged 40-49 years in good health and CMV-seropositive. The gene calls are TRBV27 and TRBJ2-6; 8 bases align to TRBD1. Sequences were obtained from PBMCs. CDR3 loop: CASAGQGPGANVLTF. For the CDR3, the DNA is TGTGCCAGCGCTGGACAGGGACCAGGGGCCAACGTCCTGACTTTC.